This TCR beta chain was retrieved from a study of blood T cell repertoires in COVID-19. The overall study: COVID-19 samples collected from the United States, Italy and Spain covered acute and convalescent phases. T cells, B-cell-depleted T cells, or PBMCs supplied cDNA or gDNA.

The CDR3 has 10 amino acids. V lost 6 bases and J 4 bases, leaving 4 bases between the germline ends. CDR1 is MRHNA and CDR2 is SNTAGT in the germline V gene. The method was immunoSEQ multiplex PCR; TCRdb's version includes in-frame clones alone and lacks a portion of them. In the table there are 250,000 to 350,000 clones, about 83% of which are singletons. Sample: peripheral blood. V is TRBV6-4 and J is TRBJ2-7; D unresolved. The sequence was obtained from a woman between 45 and 60 years old with acute or convalescent COVID-19. In DNA form, the CDR3 reads TGTGCCAGCAGCCCGTACGAGCAGTACTTC. Translation gives CASSPYEQYF.